The rows below give T cell receptor beta chains drawn from one sample of a study of cytomegalovirus exposure and HLA in healthy donors. TCRdb's copy holds only in-frame clones and misses some; the assay was immunoSEQ multiplex PCR. Its clone listing holds about 140,000 clones. Sequencing was done on a sample of PBMCs. These receptors were taken from a young woman in good health and CMV-seronegative. Each CDR3 is given with its conserved first and last residue. D genes are given only for firm matches.

CDR3 length | D gene | J gene | V gene | CDR3 DNA | CDR3 protein
14 | TRBD1 | TRBJ1-5 | TRBV6-1 | TGTGCCAGCAGTGGGGGACAGAGCAATCAGCCCCAGCATTTT | CASSGGQSNQPQHF
14 | TRBD1 | TRBJ2-7 | TRBV18 | TGTGCCAGCTCACGGGGACAGGGGGTCTCCGAGCAGTACTTC | CASSRGQGVSEQYF
16 | TRBD1 | TRBJ2-7 | TRBV6-1 | TGTGCCAGCAGTGAATATGCGGGACAGGGGTCCTACGAGCAGTACTTC | CASSEYAGQGSYEQYF
18 | TRBD2 | TRBJ2-3 | TRBV4-2 | TGTGCCAGCAGCCAAGATGCGCTAGCGGGAGGGAGCACAGATACGCAGTATTTT | CASSQDALAGGSTDTQYF
14 | TRBD1 | TRBJ2-5 | TRBV5-1 | TGCGCCAGCAGCGCAACAGGGGCCAGTGAGACCCAGTACTTC | CASSATGASETQYF
14 | . | TRBJ2-2 | TRBV14 | TGTGCCAGCACCGGGTCGACCCGGTCCGGGGAGCTGTTTTTT | CASTGSTRSGELFF
14 | . | TRBJ2-5 | TRBV5-4 | TGTGCCAGCAGTCTTCCGGGAACTCAAGAGACCCAGTACTTC | CASSLPGTQETQYF
21 | TRBD2 | TRBJ2-1 | TRBV9 | TGTGCCAGCAGCGCCGAGAGGATAGGACTAGCACCCCTTTTACGACACAATGAGCAGTTCTTC | CASSAERIGLAPLLRHNEQFF
15 | TRBD2 | TRBJ2-1 | TRBV5-1 | TGCGCCAGCAGCTTGGTCCCTAGCGGGAGGGGTGAGCAGTTCTTC | CASSLVPSGRGEQFF
14 | TRBD2 | TRBJ2-7 | TRBV6-7 | TGTGCCAGCAGTGGACTAGCGGGAGGGTATGAGCAGTACTTC | CASSGLAGGYEQYF
13 | . | TRBJ2-4 | TRBV5-5 | TGTGCCAGCAGCTTGGCGACAGAAAACATTCAGTACTTC | CASSLATENIQYF
13 | TRBD1 | TRBJ1-1 | TRBV19 | TGTGCCAGTTCATACAGGGGTTTAGCTGAAGCTTTCTTT | CASSYRGLAEAFF
16 | . | TRBJ2-3 | TRBV7-2 | TGTGCCAGCAGCGGCCGAGGGCCCCCCCGCACAGATACGCAGTATTTT | CASSGRGPPRTDTQYF
11 | . | TRBJ1-1 | TRBV5-6 | TGTGCCAGCAGCTCGGACAGTGAAGCTTTCTTT | CASSSDSEAFF
17 | . | TRBJ2-4 | TRBV4-3 | TGCGCCAGCAGCCAAGATTACGGGGAGACGGCCAAAAACATTCAGTACTTC | CASSQDYGETAKNIQYF
14 | . | TRBJ2-5 | TRBV27 | TGTGCCAGCAGTTTATCGTTTGGGGGGGAGACCCAGTACTTC | CASSLSFGGETQYF
14 | . | TRBJ1-1 | TRBV23-1 | TGCGCCAGCAGTCACCTTACAGGGTGGACTGAAGCTTTCTTT | CASSHLTGWTEAFF
15 | TRBD1 | TRBJ2-2 | TRBV5-4 | TGTGCCAGTAGGCGGGGACAGGGGAACACCGGGGAGCTGTTTTTT | CASRRGQGNTGELFF
13 | . | TRBJ1-1 | TRBV10-1 | TGCGCCAGCAGTGGCAGGGGAGACACTGAAGCTTTCTTT | CASSGRGDTEAFF
14 | . | TRBJ2-3 | TRBV9 | TGTGCCAGCAGCGTAGTAGCAGGGTCAGATACGCAGTATTTT | CASSVVAGSDTQYF
14 | . | TRBJ1-2 | TRBV5-1 | TGCGCCAGCAGCGCCGGGAGGCAGACCTATGGCTACACCTTC | CASSAGRQTYGYTF
15 | . | TRBJ2-7 | TRBV5-4 | TGTGCCAGCAGCTTCATAGCGGACGCCGCCTACGAGCAGTACTTC | CASSFIADAAYEQYF
13 | . | TRBJ2-5 | TRBV30 | TGTGCCTGCACCGACAGGACTCAAGAGACCCAGTACTTC | CACTDRTQETQYF
16 | TRBD2 | TRBJ2-2 | TRBV5-1 | TGCGCCAGCAGCGAGGGACTAGTGGGGGGATCCGGGGAGCTGTTTTTT | CASSEGLVGGSGELFF
15 | TRBD2 | TRBJ2-3 | TRBV5-1 | TGCGCCAGCAAGGTGCGGGAGACGGGGTCAGATACGCAGTATTTT | CASKVRETGSDTQYF
15 | TRBD2 | TRBJ2-1 | TRBV7-3 | TGTGCCAGCAGCTTAGGACTAGTAGTGTGGAATGAGCAGTTCTTC | CASSLGLVVWNEQFF
15 | TRBD1 | TRBJ2-7 | TRBV6-5 | TGTGCCAGCAGTTACTCAGGACAGGGGCCTTACGAGCAGTACTTC | CASSYSGQGPYEQYF
15 | TRBD2 | TRBJ2-2 | TRBV12-5 | TGTGCTAGTGGTTTGATAGCGGGAGCTACCGGGGAGCTGTTTTTT | CASGLIAGATGELFF
14 | TRBD1 | TRBJ1-1 | TRBV19 | TGTGCCAGTAGTGACTACAGGGGTGGGACTGAAGCTTTCTTT | CASSDYRGGTEAFF
11 | . | TRBJ1-4 | TRBV30 | TGTGCCTGGAGTGTATCTGTGAAACTGTTTTTT | CAWSVSVKLFF
15 | TRBD1 | TRBJ1-2 | TRBV19 | TGTGCCAGTAGCCGAGTAGGACAGGGGGTATATGGCTACACCTTC | CASSRVGQGVYGYTF
15 | . | TRBJ2-3 | TRBV5-1 | TGCGCCAGCAGCTTCGCTAGAATGCCCACAGATACGCAGTATTTT | CASSFARMPTDTQYF
14 | . | TRBJ1-1 | TRBV11-3 | TGTGCCAGCAGCTTGCGAGCCCCGAACACTGAAGCTTTCTTT | CASSLRAPNTEAFF
15 | . | TRBJ1-1 | TRBV5-6 | TGTGCCAGCAGCCACCTACAGGGTTTGGACACTGAAGCTTTCTTT | CASSHLQGLDTEAFF
14 | . | TRBJ2-7 | TRBV11-2 | TGTGCCAGCAGCTTAATTAGCGGTACCTACGAGCAGTACTTC | CASSLISGTYEQYF
20 | TRBD2 | TRBJ2-1 | TRBV2 | TGTGCCAGCAGTGAAGTTAGAACTAGCGGGAGGGGAAGGTCCTACAATGAGCAGTTCTTC | CASSEVRTSGRGRSYNEQFF
13 | . | TRBJ2-6 | TRBV7-3 | TGTGCCAGCAGCTCGGGACAGGCCAACGTCCTGACTTTC | CASSSGQANVLTF
14 | . | TRBJ2-1 | TRBV9 | TGTGCCAGCAGCGGAAGCGGGCTCGGGGATGAGCAGTTCTTC | CASSGSGLGDEQFF
15 | . | TRBJ1-4 | TRBV6-1 | TGTGCCAGCAGAGTAACAGGGATCACTAATGAAAAACTGTTTTTT | CASRVTGITNEKLFF
15 | TRBD2 | TRBJ2-5 | TRBV6-6 | TGTGCCAGCAACCTCGCGACTAGCCGGCAAGAGACCCAGTACTTC | CASNLATSRQETQYF
16 | TRBD1 | TRBJ1-2 | TRBV18 | TGTGCCAGCTCATCAGGGACAGGGTATCGGGGCTATGGCTACACCTTC | CASSSGTGYRGYGYTF
16 | TRBD1 | TRBJ2-1 | TRBV5-1 | TGCGCCAGCAGCTTGGCCGGGGGACAGGTAAACAATGAGCAGTTCTTC | CASSLAGGQVNNEQFF
16 | TRBD2 | TRBJ2-2 | TRBV5-1 | TGCGCCAGCAGCTACGCCTCCGGACTAGGAACCGGGGAGCTGTTTTTT | CASSYASGLGTGELFF
15 | TRBD1 | TRBJ2-1 | TRBV10-3 | TGTGCCATCACTTCACAGGGGGGCCCTTGGGGGGAGCAGTTCTTC | CAITSQGGPWGEQFF
14 | . | TRBJ1-1 | TRBV5-6 | TGTGCCAGCAGACAGGGTTTCCAAGACACTGAAGCTTTCTTT | CASRQGFQDTEAFF
16 | TRBD2 | TRBJ2-1 | TRBV10-1 | TGCGCCAGCAGTGAGTTACTAGCGGGACACTACAATGAGCAGTTCTTC | CASSELLAGHYNEQFF
16 | . | TRBJ2-3 | TRBV11-1 | TGTGCCAGCAGCAAGGGTAACGACCTGAGGGAGGATACGCAGTATTTT | CASSKGNDLREDTQYF
15 | . | TRBJ2-7 | TRBV12-1 | TGTGCCAGCAGCGGGGGGACTAGCGAGTTCTACGAGCAGTACTTC | CASSGGTSEFYEQYF
13 | . | TRBJ2-1 | TRBV27 | TGTGCCAGCAGTTCCAGGGCTTACAATGAGCAGTTCTTC | CASSSRAYNEQFF
12 | . | TRBJ1-2 | TRBV5-1 | TGCGCCAGCAGCACCGATAGCTATGGCTACACCTTC | CASSTDSYGYTF
17 | TRBD2 | TRBJ2-1 | TRBV9 | TGTGCCAGCAGCGTCTCGACTAGCGGGAGGACCCACAATGAGCAGTTCTTC | CASSVSTSGRTHNEQFF